The clone carrying this TCR beta chain was seen ten or more times. Its target is not known. The CDR3 totals 14 residues. Germline CDR1 PRHDT, CDR2 FYEKMQ (reference sequence). Trimming shortened V by 1 base and J by 1 base, and 6 bases separated the two germline ends. The repertoire came from unfractionated whole blood and reflected all unsorted peripheral T cells. The data stem from a study of HIV-infected patients and healthy controls. Whole-study findings and limits: Comparisons were complicated because patients and controls had unequal numbers of distinct sequences. A major limitation was that merely sixteen HIV-infected individuals were processed.

cDNA was made from about 480 ng RNA using alpha and beta constant primers. Alpha and beta chain libraries were made separately by chain-specific third strand synthesis with multiplexing indices. TCRdb ran MiXCR on the 5' RACE reads and lists one entry per CDR3 protein. The table lists roughly 17,000 distinct CDR3 sequences, about 5% of them singletons, with under 2.5% in the top ten. This chain uses TRBV13 with TRBJ2-3; D unresolved. Sequenced input: blood. The sequence derives from an adult in good health. CDR3: CASSLDGGTDTQYF. CDR3 coding DNA: TGTGCCAGCAGCTTAGATGGCGGCACAGATACGCAGTATTTT. The whole variable domain, remainder taken from reference TRBV13 and TRBJ2-3, is AAGVIQSPRHLIKEKRETATLKCYPIPRHDTVYWYQQGPGQDPQFLISFYEKMQSDKGSIPDRFSAQQFSDYHSELNMSSLELGDSALYFCASSLDGGTDTQYFGPGTRLTVL.